The 14 T cell receptor beta chains below were found in one sample sequenced in a study of blood T cell repertoires in COVID-19. Data came from immunoSEQ multiplex PCR; TCRdb stores just in-frame clones and leaves some out. Among hundreds of thousands of clones listed, about 90% were seen once. Sequencing was carried out using peripheral blood. These TCRs come from an elderly man with acute or convalescent COVID-19.

The rearrangement links TRBV18 to TRBJ2-7, with D perhaps matching TRBD1 (5 bases). Germline CDR1 is KGHSH and CDR2 is LQKENI. This CDR3 contains 13 residues. Trimming pared 3 bases from V and 0 bases from J, leaving 6 bases between. The CDR3 is CASSPDNSYEQYF. In nucleotides, the CDR3 is TGTGCCAGCTCACCGGACAACTCCTACGAGCAGTACTTC.

The chain joins TRBV7-9 to TRBJ1-2; TRBD1 aligns across 10 bases. The V segment lost 1 base and the J segment 7 bases; nucleotides outside the gene matches: 3. Germline CDR1 SEHNR, CDR2 FQNEAQ (reference sequence). This CDR3 is built from 14 residues. The CDR3 sequence is CASSLGDRGFGYTF. The CDR3 DNA reads as TGTGCCAGCAGCTTAGGGGACAGGGGCTTTGGCTACACCTTC.

V is TRBV6-5 and J is TRBJ1-2; tentatively, D is TRBD1 (5 bases). Trimming removed 4 bases from V and 6 bases from J, with 15 bases in between. Germline V lookup: CDR1 MNHEY, CDR2 SVGAGI. The CDR3 has 14 residues. CDR3 DNA sequence: TGTGCCAGCAGTTCCCAAGCGGAGGGGAATGGCTACACCTTC. Translating it yields CASSSQAEGNGYTF.

This sequence joins TRBV4-1 and TRBJ2-7, with TRBD1 matching over 12 bases. Germline CDR1 MGHRA, CDR2 YSYEKL. With V trimmed by 4 bases and J by 7 bases, 17 bases remained unmatched. CDR3 size: 18 residues. CDR3 sequence reads: CASSRTDGTGTGGKEQYF. In DNA, the CDR3 is TGCGCCAGCAGCCGTACAGACGGGACCGGGACAGGGGGCAAAGAGCAGTACTTC.

This sequence joins TRBV21-1 and TRBJ2-7; TRBD2 was called by the table and not checked on the DNA. TRBV21-1 is termed a pseudogene. CDR3 length: 16 residues. Here the CDR3 DNA reads TGTGCCAGCAGCAATGGACTAGCGGGAGAATCCTACGAGCAGTACTTC. Protein product: CASSNGLAGESYEQYF.

The chain couples TRBV6-5 to TRBJ2-1, with a possible D match to TRBD1 (6 bases). Germline V lookup: CDR1 MNHEY, CDR2 SVGAGI. The CDR3 runs 14 residues. V lost 6 bases and J 0 bases, leaving 9 bases between the germline ends. The CDR3 sequence is CASSIGGSYNEQFF. CDR3 DNA: TGTGCCAGCAGCATAGGGGGCTCCTACAATGAGCAGTTCTTC.

This sequence joins TRBV27 and TRBJ1-6; TRBD1 might be the D (6 bases). The CDR3 totals 12 residues. CDR1 is MNHEY, CDR2 SMNVEV, per germline (reference sequence). V lost 2 bases to trimming and J lost 13 bases, with 9 bases between them. CDR3 sequence (DNA): TGTGCCAGCAGTTTACTGGGGGCCCCCCTCCACTTT. It translates to CASSLLGAPLHF.

This chain connects TRBV7-9 to TRBJ2-1; tentatively, D is TRBD1 (6 bases). The germline V and J ends were trimmed by 7 bases and 5 bases, with 9 bases remaining between them. CDR1 and CDR2 from the germline V gene are SEHNR and FQNEAQ (reference sequence). This CDR3 has 12 residues. The CDR3 spells CASTRDNNEQFF. The CDR3 DNA reads TGTGCCAGCACCCGGGACAACAATGAGCAGTTCTTC. Full variable domain (missing parts from reference TRBV7-9 and TRBJ2-1): DTGVSQNPRHKITKRGQNVTFRCDPISEHNRLYWYRQTLGQGPEFLTYFQNEAQLEKSRLLSDRFSAERPKGSFSTLEIQRTEQGDSAMYLCASTRDNNEQFFGPGTRLTVL.

CDR3 sequence (DNA): TGTGCCAGCAGCTCCCAGGGGGTAACTGAAGCTTTCTTT. This sequence encodes CASSSQGVTEAFF. This rearrangement joins TRBV7-3 to TRBJ1-1; 7 nucleotides line up with TRBD1. The CDR3 runs to 13 residues. CDR1 is SGHTA, CDR2 FQGTGA, per germline. V dropped 4 bases and J dropped 5; count of bases not matched to a gene: 4.

The V and J genes are TRBV5-6 and TRBJ1-1; 11 bases are a match to TRBD1. Trimming took 5 bases from V and 1 from J; bases not matched to a gene: 7. From germline, CDR1 is SGHDT and CDR2 YYEEEE. There are 16 residues in the CDR3. CDR3 sequence (DNA): TGTGCCAGCAGACCCGGACAGGGGGCCTGGAACACTGAAGCTTTCTTT. Translated, it gives CASRPGQGAWNTEAFF. The variable domain in full, with the rest retrieved from reference TRBV5-6 and TRBJ1-1, is DAGVTQSPTHLIKTRGQQVTLRCSPKSGHDTVSWYQQALGQGPQFIFQYYEEEERQRGNFPDRFSGHQFPNYSSELNVNALLLGDSALYLCASRPGQGAWNTEAFFGQGTRLTVV.

Details on this clone: Other DNA sequences within the sample encode an identical CDR3. The rearrangement uses TRBV5-4 and TRBJ2-3; D gene unclear. Trimming left V 4 bases short and J 4 bases short, with 4 bases between. This CDR3 region has 11 residues. CDR1 and CDR2 (germline): SGHNT, YYREEE (reference sequence). The CDR3 spells CASSLSDTQYF. In DNA, the CDR3 is TGTGCCAGCAGCCTCTCAGATACGCAGTATTTT.

This sequence joins TRBV13 and TRBJ2-7, with TRBD1 identical over 12 bases. J lost 4 bases, V lost 2 bases, and 3 bases had no gene match. There are 15 residues in the CDR3. CDR1 is PRHDT and CDR2 is FYEKMQ in the germline V gene (reference sequence). The chain's CDR3 is CASSLRGQGAYEQYF. CDR3 nucleotides: TGTGCCAGCAGCTTAAGGGGACAGGGGGCTTACGAGCAGTACTTC.

This chain joins TRBV6-6 and TRBJ1-5, with 9 bases matching TRBD1. This CDR3 contains 16 residues. Trimming took 1 base from V and 4 from J; bases not matched to a gene: 5. Germline V gene sequence: CDR1 MNHNY, CDR2 SVGAGI (reference sequence). CDR3 region: CASSYFSGTGNQPQHF. The CDR3 nucleotides read TGTGCCAGCAGTTACTTCTCCGGGACAGGGAATCAGCCCCAGCATTTT.

V usage is TRBV7-2 and J usage is TRBJ2-1; D not certain. The CDR3 runs 12 residues. Deletions cut 3 bases from V and 9 bases from J, with 9 bases between. Germline lookup yields CDR1 SGHTA and CDR2 FQGNSA. Here the CDR3 reads CASSFLFSEQFF. CDR3 in DNA: TGTGCCAGCAGCTTCTTATTTTCTGAGCAGTTCTTC.